One T cell receptor beta chain is described in this entry. Its antigen is unknown. The data stem from a study of shared clonotypes between healthy human individuals. Looking at the study overall: For every donor, three CD4 naive, three CD4 memory, two CD8 naive and one CD8 memory plates were used.

The CDR3 covers 14 residues. Germline CDR1 is SGHRS and CDR2 is YFSETQ. The ends were cut back, 6 bases at V and 5 bases at J, with 17 bases in the middle. Study outcomes and limitations: For naive CD4 cells, 5% to 6.5% of clonotypes were shared across a few donors. Memory subsets had estimated richness that was generally smaller than that of naive subsets.

Generated by immunoSEQ multiplex PCR, the TCRdb table keeps only in-frame clones and is missing some. The sample holds some 2,100,000 clones; 95% are singletons and the top ten take approximately 0.13%. The sequence derives from a man between 18 and 29 years old in good health. The chain is built from TRBV5-1 and TRBJ1-1; D not certain. Sequenced material: naive CD4+ T cells sorted from blood. Subset of the sample: CD45RA+ positively selected. CDR3 in amino acids: CASTAKDGGTEAFF. DNA for the CDR3: TGCGCCAGCACCGCGAAGGACGGCGGGACTGAAGCTTTCTTT.